These 7 T cell receptor beta chains share one sample of origin, sequenced in a study of blood T cell repertoires in COVID-19. The repertoire was sequenced with immunoSEQ multiplex PCR; TCRdb's copy has only in-frame clones and lacks some. Of roughly 100,000 clones detected, 70% to 90% appear once; the ten largest clones hold approximately 3%. The sequenced sample was peripheral blood. Receptors were obtained from a man aged 45-65 years in a cohort sampled during active COVID-19.

The V and J genes are TRBV12-3 or TRBV12-4 and TRBJ1-2; maybe TRBD1 (6 bases). V was cut by 6 bases and J by 8 bases, with 13 bases left in between. This CDR3 comprises 12 residues. The CDR3 nucleotides are TGTGCCAGCAGCCGACAGGCTCGGGGCTACACCTTC. It yields the protein CASSRQARGYTF.

This clone appeared a single time. The chain carries TRBV7-2 and TRBJ2-2; D is possibly TRBD1 (5 bases). Trimming pared 2 bases from V and 7 bases from J, leaving 8 bases between. CDR3 length equals 13 residues. Germline CDR1 reads SGHTA; CDR2 reads FQGNSA. The CDR3 here is CASSLPGFGELFF. The DNA of the CDR3 is TGTGCCAGCAGCTTACCAGGGTTCGGGGAGCTGTTTTTT.

This clone appeared a single time. The V gene is TRBV7-2, the J gene TRBJ2-7; possibly TRBD1 for D (6 bases). Germline lookup yields CDR1 SGHTA and CDR2 FQGNSA. The length of the CDR3 is 16 residues. Deletions cut 5 bases from V and 1 base from J, with 18 bases between. As DNA, the CDR3 is TGTGCCAGCAGCCCGCAGGGGCCGCTCCTTTCCTACGAGCAGTACTTC. It encodes CASSPQGPLLSYEQYF.

J is TRBJ2-1 and V is TRBV19, with 8 bases fitting TRBD1. V was clipped by 7 bases and J by 5 bases; unmatched bases: 7. This CDR3 has 14 amino acids. CDR1 and CDR2 (germline): LNHDA, SQIVND (reference sequence). CDR3 DNA: TGTGCCAGTAACCCCGACAGGGGCAACAATGAGCAGTTCTTC. Amino acids: CASNPDRGNNEQFF.

This chain uses TRBV6-5 with TRBJ1-5; TRBD1 agrees at 11 bases. The CDR3 has 15 residues. The V gene end was trimmed by 3 bases and the J gene end by 6 bases; junction bases not matched to a gene: 4. From germline, CDR1 is MNHEY and CDR2 SVGAGI. The CDR3 nucleotides are TGTGCCAGCAGTTATGGGACAGGGGGTTTTCAGCCCCAGCATTTT. Protein: CASSYGTGGFQPQHF.

The chain combines TRBV3-1 (or the pseudogene TRBV3-2) with TRBJ2-1, with TRBD1 matching over 9 bases. V trimming: 6 bases; J trimming: 8 bases; junction bases outside the gene matches: 14. The germline gives CDR1 LGHDT, CDR2 YNNKEL (reference sequence). The CDR3 runs 16 residues. The CDR3 is CASRRGTGRLGDEQFF. Here the CDR3 DNA reads TGTGCCAGCAGGCGCGGGACAGGGCGATTGGGCGATGAGCAGTTCTTC.

This rearrangement joins TRBV5-6 to TRBJ2-1; a possible D gene is TRBD2 (6 bases). The length of the CDR3 is 15 residues. The germline gives CDR1 SGHDT, CDR2 YYEEEE. Trimming cost V 0 bases and J 4 bases, with 11 bases left between them. CDR3 sequence reads: CASSLGRGVYNEQFF. The CDR3 coding sequence is TGTGCCAGCAGCTTGGGGCGGGGAGTTTACAATGAGCAGTTCTTC.